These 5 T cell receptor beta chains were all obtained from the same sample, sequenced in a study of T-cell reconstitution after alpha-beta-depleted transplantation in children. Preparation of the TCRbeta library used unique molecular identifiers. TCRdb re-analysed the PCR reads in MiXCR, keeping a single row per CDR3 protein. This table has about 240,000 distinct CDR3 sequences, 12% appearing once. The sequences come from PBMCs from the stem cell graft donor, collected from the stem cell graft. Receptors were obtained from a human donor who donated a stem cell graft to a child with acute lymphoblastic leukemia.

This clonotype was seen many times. For the CDR3, the DNA is TGCGCCAGCAGCCTAGAGGACAGCCTGATTTCCTACGAGCAGTACTTC. It specifies CASSLEDSLISYEQYF. This rearrangement joins TRBV4-3 to TRBJ2-7, with D maybe TRBD1 (6 bases). There are 16 residues in the CDR3. The germline V gene encodes CDR1 LGHNA and CDR2 YSLEER. The ends were cut back, 4 bases at V and 1 base at J, with 17 bases in the middle.

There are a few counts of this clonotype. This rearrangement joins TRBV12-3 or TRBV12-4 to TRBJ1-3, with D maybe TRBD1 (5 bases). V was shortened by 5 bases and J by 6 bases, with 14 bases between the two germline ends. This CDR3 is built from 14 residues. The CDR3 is CASSAQGDENTIYF. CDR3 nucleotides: TGTGCCAGCAGTGCTCAGGGTGACGAAAACACCATATATTTT.

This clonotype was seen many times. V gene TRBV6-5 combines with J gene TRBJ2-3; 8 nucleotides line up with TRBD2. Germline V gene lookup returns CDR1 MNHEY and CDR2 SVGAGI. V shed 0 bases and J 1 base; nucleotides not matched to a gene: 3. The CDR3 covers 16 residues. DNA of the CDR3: TGTGCCAGCAGTTACTCGAAACTAGCGGGCACAGATACGCAGTATTTT. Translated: CASSYSKLAGTDTQYF.

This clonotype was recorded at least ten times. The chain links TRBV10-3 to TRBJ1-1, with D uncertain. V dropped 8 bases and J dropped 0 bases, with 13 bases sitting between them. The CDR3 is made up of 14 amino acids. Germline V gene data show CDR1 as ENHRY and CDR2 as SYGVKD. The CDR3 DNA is TGTGCCATCGGTCAACAGAGAATGAACACTGAAGCTTTCTTT. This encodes CAIGQQRMNTEAFF.

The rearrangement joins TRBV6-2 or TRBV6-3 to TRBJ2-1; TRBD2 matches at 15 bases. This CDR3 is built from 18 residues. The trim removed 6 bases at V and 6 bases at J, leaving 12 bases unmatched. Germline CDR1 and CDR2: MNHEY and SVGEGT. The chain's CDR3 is CASRDRARTSGGVNEQFF. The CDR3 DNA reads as TGTGCCAGCAGAGACCGCGCAAGGACTAGCGGGGGGGTCAATGAGCAGTTCTTC.